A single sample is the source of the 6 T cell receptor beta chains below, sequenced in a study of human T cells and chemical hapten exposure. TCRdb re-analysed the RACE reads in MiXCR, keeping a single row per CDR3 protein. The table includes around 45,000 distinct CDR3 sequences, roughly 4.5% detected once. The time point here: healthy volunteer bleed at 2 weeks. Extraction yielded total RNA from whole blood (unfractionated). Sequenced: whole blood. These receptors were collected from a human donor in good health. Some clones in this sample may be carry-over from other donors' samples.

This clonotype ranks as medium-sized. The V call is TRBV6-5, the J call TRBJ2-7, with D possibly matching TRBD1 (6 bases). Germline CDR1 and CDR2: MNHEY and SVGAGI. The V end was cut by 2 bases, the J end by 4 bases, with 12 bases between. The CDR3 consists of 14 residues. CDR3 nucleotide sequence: TGTGCCAGCAGTTACACCAGGGGCGCGTACGAGCAGTACTTC. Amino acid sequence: CASSYTRGAYEQYF.

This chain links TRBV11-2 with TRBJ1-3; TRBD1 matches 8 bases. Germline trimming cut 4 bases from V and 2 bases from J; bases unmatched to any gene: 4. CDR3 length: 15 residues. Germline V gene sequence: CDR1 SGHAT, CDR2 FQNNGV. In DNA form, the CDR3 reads TGTGCCAGCAGCTCACAGGGGGTGGCTGGAAACACCATATATTTT. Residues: CASSSQGVAGNTIYF.

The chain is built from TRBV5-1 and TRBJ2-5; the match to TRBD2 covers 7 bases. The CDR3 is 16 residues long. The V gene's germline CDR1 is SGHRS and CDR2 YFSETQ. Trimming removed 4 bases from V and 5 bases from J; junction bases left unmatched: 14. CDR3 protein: CASSPPGSGMTETQYF. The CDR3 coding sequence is TGCGCCAGCAGCCCCCCGGGGAGCGGGATGACGGAGACCCAGTACTTC.

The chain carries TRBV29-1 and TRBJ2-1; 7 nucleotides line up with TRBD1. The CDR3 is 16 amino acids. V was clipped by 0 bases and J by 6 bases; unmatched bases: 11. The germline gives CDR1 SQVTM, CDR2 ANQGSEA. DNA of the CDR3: TGCAGCGTTGAAGATCGTAAGGGGGCAGGGGTCAATGAGCAGTTCTTC. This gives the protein CSVEDRKGAGVNEQFF.

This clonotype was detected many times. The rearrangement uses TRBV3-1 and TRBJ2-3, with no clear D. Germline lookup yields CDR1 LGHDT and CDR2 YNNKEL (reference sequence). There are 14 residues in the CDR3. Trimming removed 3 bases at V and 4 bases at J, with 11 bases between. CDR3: CASSHPNRPDTQYF. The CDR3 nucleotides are TGTGCCAGCAGCCACCCGAATCGTCCAGATACGCAGTATTTT.

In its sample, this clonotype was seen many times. For the CDR3, the DNA is TGTGCCAGCGATGATAGCGGGAGCTCAGATACGCAGTATTTT. This gives the protein CASDDSGSSDTQYF. This sequence joins TRBV6-2 or TRBV6-3 and TRBJ2-3; 9 nucleotides agree with TRBD2. CDR1 is MNHEY and CDR2 is SVGEGT in the germline V gene. V dropped 8 bases and J dropped 4; count of bases not matched to a gene: 7. The CDR3 is 14 residues long.